Described below is a single T cell receptor beta chain sequence and its context. The data were taken from a study of OX40 agonist ivuxolimab in advanced cancers. Across the study: Patients receiving dose escalation had hepatocellular carcinoma, melanoma, renal cell or head and neck cancer. A history of anti-PD-1, anti-PD-L1 or anti-CTLA-4 therapy was acceptable, and approximately 40% had some.

Generated by immunoSEQ multiplex PCR, the TCRdb table keeps only in-frame clones and is missing some. The profile shows tens of thousands of clones, roughly nine tenths of them singletons. The trim removed 2 bases at V and 4 bases at J, leaving 7 bases unmatched. CDR1 and CDR2 (germline): ENHRY, SYGVKD. CDR3 length: 16 amino acids. Exclusion of a patient followed from autoimmune disease history or systemic immunosuppression. The receptor comes from an adult with an advanced solid tumor such as melanoma, head and neck, liver or kidney cancer. The source material was CD4+ or CD8+ T cells sorted from blood, sampled in a trial of the OX40 agonist ivuxolimab. The chain combines TRBV10-3 with TRBJ2-2; 7 nucleotides line up with TRBD2. The CDR3 is CAISEHASGGTGELFF. CDR3 bases: TGTGCCATCAGTGAGCATGCTAGCGGAGGCACCGGGGAGCTGTTTTTT.